Listed here is a single T cell receptor (beta chain). This entry belongs to a study of patients and donors after allogeneic stem cell transplantation. The germline V and J ends were trimmed by 4 bases and 1 base, with 8 bases remaining between them. The CDR3 is 13 amino acids. Per the germline V gene, CDR1 is MRHNA and CDR2 is SNTAGT. Via MiXCR, TCRdb re-called the RT-PCR reads, giving one row per CDR3 protein. Here the sample spans about a million distinct CDR3 sequences, under 20% being singletons. The source material was blood, either unsorted or a sorted T cell fraction (not recorded which). The clonotype originates from a human donor who was either an allogeneic HSCT recipient or a stem cell or donor lymphocyte infusion donor (not recorded which). It is not recorded whose cells these are; they may come from a transplant donor. V gene TRBV6-4 combines with J gene TRBJ2-7, with unresolved D. The CDR3 protein is CASSAHPSYEQYF. The CDR3 region has the DNA TGTGCCAGCAGTGCTCACCCTTCCTACGAGCAGTACTTC.